This TCR beta chain was recovered during a study of cytomegalovirus exposure and HLA in healthy donors. The CDR3 runs 16 residues. V dropped 3 bases and J dropped 8 bases, with 22 bases sitting between them. CDR1 SGHAT and CDR2 FQNNGV come from the germline V gene. Regarding the study as a whole: Fewer N-insertions than the 666-donor mean were reportedly shown by an Asian-associated ancestry cluster in a later analysis.

As to this clone: What it binds is not known.

Primers: 60 Vbeta forward and 13 Jbeta reverse. Clones were sequenced by immunoSEQ multiplex PCR, and TCRdb holds only the in-frame ones, with some missing. The sample records some 150,000 clones, roughly 79% being singletons. Sequenced: PBMCs. The sequence derives from a woman aged 18 to 35 in good health and CMV-seropositive. The chain couples TRBV11-2 to TRBJ1-2; D is uncertain. Written as DNA, the CDR3 is TGTGCCAGCAGCTTCACAGACCTCCAGGCAGCGGGGGGCTACACCTTC. Its protein is CASSFTDLQAAGGYTF. Full variable domain (remainder filled in from reference TRBV11-2 and TRBJ1-2): EAGVAQSPRYKIIEKRQSVAFWCNPISGHATLYWYQQILGQGPKLLIQFQNNGVVDDSQLPKDRFSAERLKGVDSTLKIQPAKLEDSAVYLCASSFTDLQAAGGYTFGSGTRLTVV.